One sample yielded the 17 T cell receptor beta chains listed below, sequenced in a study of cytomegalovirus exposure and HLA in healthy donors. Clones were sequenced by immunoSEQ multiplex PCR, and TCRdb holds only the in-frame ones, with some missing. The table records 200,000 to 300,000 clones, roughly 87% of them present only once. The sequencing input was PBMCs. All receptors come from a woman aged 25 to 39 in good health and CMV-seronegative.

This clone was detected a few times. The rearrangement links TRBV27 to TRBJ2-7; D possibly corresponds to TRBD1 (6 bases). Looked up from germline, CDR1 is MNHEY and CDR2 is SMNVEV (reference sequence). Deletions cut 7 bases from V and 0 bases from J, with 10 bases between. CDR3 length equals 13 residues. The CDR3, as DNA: TGTGCCAGCACCGTGACAGGCTCCTACGAGCAGTACTTC. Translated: CASTVTGSYEQYF.

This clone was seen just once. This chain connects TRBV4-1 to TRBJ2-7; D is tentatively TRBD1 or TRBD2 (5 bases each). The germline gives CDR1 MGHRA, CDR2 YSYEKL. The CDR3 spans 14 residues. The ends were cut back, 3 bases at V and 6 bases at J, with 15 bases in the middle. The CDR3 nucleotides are TGCGCCAGCAGCCAGGGACCGGGCGCACCCGAGCAGTACTTC. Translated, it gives CASSQGPGAPEQYF.

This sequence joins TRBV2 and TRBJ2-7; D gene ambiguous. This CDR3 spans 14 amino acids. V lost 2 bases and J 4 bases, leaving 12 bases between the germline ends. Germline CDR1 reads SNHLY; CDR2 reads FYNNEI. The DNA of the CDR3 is TGTGCCAGCAGTGAAATCCAACACCTTTACGAGCAGTACTTC. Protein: CASSEIQHLYEQYF.

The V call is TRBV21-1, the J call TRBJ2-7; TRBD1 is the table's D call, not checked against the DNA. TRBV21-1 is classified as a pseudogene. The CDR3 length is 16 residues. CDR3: CASSKVGRDFGYEQYF. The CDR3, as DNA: TGTGCCAGCAGCAAAGTGGGGCGCGATTTCGGTTACGAGCAGTACTTC.

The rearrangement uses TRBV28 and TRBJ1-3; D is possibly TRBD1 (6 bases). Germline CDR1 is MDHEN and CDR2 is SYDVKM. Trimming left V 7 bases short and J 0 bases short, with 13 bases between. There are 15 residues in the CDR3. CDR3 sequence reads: CASKGTYNSGNTIYF. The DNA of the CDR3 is TGTGCCAGCAAGGGGACATACAACTCTGGAAACACCATATATTTT.

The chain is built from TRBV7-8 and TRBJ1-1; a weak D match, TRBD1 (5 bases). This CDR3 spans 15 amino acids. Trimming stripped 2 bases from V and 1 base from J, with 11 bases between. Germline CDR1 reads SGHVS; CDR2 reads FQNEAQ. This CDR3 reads CASSLLAGANTEAFF. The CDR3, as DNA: TGTGCCAGCAGCTTATTGGCCGGGGCGAACACTGAAGCTTTCTTT.

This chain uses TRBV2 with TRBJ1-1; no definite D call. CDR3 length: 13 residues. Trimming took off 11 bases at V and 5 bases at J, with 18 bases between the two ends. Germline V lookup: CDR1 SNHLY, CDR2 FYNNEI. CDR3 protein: CAAETEARTEAFF. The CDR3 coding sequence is TGTGCCGCTGAGACCGAGGCCAGGACTGAAGCTTTCTTT.

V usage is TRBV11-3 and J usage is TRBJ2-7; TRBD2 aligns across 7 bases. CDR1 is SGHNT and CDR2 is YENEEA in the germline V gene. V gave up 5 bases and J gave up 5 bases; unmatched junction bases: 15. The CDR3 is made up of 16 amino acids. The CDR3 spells CASSLPLGGRDDEQYF. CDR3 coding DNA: TGTGCCAGCAGCCTGCCCCTTGGCGGGAGAGACGACGAGCAGTACTTC.

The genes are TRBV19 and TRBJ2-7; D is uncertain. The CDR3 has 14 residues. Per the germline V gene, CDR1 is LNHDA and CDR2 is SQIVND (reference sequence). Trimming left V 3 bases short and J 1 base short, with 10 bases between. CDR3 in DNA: TGTGCCAGTAGTATGTCGGTTCGGTCCTACGAGCAGTACTTC. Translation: CASSMSVRSYEQYF.

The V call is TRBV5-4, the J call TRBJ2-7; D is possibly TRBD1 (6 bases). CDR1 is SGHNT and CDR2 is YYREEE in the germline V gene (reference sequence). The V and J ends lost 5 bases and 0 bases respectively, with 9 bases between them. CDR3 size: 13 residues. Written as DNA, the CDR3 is TGTGCCAGCAGGGCGGACAGCTCCTACGAGCAGTACTTC. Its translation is CASRADSSYEQYF.

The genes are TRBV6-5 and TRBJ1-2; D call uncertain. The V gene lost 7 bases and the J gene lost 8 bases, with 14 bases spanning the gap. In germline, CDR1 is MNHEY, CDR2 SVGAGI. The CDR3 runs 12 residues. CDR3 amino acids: CASTDGTRGYTF. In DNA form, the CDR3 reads TGTGCCAGCACTGACGGTACTCGAGGCTACACCTTC.

Here the CDR3 reads CASSVAGSSYEQYF. CDR3 in DNA: TGTGCCAGCAGTGTAGCGGGGAGCTCCTACGAGCAGTACTTC. The gene calls are TRBV28 and TRBJ2-7; 8 bases map to TRBD2. CDR3 length equals 14 residues. The V gene end was trimmed by 5 bases and the J gene end by 0 bases; junction bases not matched to a gene: 3. Looked up from germline, CDR1 is MDHEN and CDR2 is SYDVKM.

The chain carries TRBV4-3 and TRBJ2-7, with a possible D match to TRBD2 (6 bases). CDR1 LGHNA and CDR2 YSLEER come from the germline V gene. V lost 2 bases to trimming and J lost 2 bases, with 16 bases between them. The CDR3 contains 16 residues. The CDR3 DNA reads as TGCGCCAGCAGCCAAACCCCAGCGGGTGGAACCTACGAGCAGTACTTC. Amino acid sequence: CASSQTPAGGTYEQYF.

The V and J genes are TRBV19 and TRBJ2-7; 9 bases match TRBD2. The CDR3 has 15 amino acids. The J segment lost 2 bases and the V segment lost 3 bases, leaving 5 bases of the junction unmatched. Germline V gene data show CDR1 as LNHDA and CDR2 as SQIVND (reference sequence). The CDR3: CASSILAGAAYEQYF. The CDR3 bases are TGTGCCAGTAGTATCTTAGCGGGAGCGGCCTACGAGCAGTACTTC.

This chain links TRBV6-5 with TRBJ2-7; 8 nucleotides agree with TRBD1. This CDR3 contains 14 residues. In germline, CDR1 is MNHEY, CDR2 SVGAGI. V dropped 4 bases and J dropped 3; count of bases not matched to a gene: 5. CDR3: CASSFHTGGYEQYF. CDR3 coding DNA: TGTGCCAGCAGTTTTCACACAGGGGGCTACGAGCAGTACTTC.

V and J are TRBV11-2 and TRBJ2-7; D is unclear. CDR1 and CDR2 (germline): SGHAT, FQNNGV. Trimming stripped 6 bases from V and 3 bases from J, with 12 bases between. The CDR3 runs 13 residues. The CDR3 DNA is TGTGCCAGCAGAAGCCCTTATTACTACGAGCAGTACTTC. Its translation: CASRSPYYYEQYF. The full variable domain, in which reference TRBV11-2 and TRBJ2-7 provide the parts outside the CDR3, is EAGVAQSPRYKIIEKRQSVAFWCNPISGHATLYWYQQILGQGPKLLIQFQNNGVVDDSQLPKDRFSAERLKGVDSTLKIQPAKLEDSAVYLCASRSPYYYEQYFGPGTRLTVT.

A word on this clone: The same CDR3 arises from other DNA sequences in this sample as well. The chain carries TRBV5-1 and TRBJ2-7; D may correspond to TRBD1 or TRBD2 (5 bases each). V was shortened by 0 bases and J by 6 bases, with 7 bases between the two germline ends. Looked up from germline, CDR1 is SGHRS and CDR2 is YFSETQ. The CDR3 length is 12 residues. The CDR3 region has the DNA TGCGCCAGCAGCTTGGCGGGGACCGAGCAGTACTTC. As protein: CASSLAGTEQYF.